The 8 T cell receptor beta chains below all came from one sample that was sequenced in a study of T cells in Graves' hyperthyroidism and ophthalmopathy. Amplification of TCR beta CDR3 regions used RNA as the template. An initial round of RT-PCR targeting the TCR CDR3 relied on the HTBI primer set. MiXCR, run by TCRdb on the multiplex PCR reads, gives a single entry per CDR3 protein. The sample lists approximately 590,000 distinct CDR3 sequences; 15% to 17% were seen once. Sequenced input: blood. These receptors were obtained from a woman in her twenties or thirties with Graves' hyperthyroidism.

This clonotype has a handful of counts. The genes are TRBV6-2 or TRBV6-3 and TRBJ2-7; D possibly uses TRBD1 or TRBD2 (5 bases each). In germline, CDR1 is MNHEY, CDR2 SVGEGT. The V end was cut by 8 bases, the J end by 2 bases, with 13 bases between. CDR3 size: 13 residues. In DNA, the CDR3 is TGTGCCAGCTCCGGGACGACCCCCTACGAGCAGTACTTC. Its protein is CASSGTTPYEQYF.

There are many counts of this clonotype. The CDR3 sequence is CASSPEAASYEQYF. The CDR3 DNA reads as TGTGCCAGCAGCCCCGAAGCGGCAAGCTACGAGCAGTACTTC. This chain joins TRBV7-2 and TRBJ2-7; TRBD2 is a possible D gene (5 bases). The germline V and J ends were trimmed by 5 bases and 3 bases, with 14 bases remaining between them. The germline CDR1 and CDR2 sequences are SGHTA and FQGNSA. The CDR3 is made up of 14 amino acids.

This clonotype was counted many times. The rearrangement joins TRBV11-2 to TRBJ1-5; no reliable D call. Germline loops: CDR1 SGHAT, CDR2 FQNNGV. CDR3 length equals 14 residues. The V end lost 0 bases, the J end lost 0 bases, and 3 bases lay between the germline ends. The CDR3 reads CASSLDYSNQPQHF. The CDR3 DNA sequence: TGTGCCAGCAGCTTAGACTATAGCAATCAGCCCCAGCATTTT.

This clonotype was detected ten times or more. This chain connects TRBV3-1 to TRBJ1-4, with D tentatively TRBD1 (6 bases). The V end was cut by 4 bases, the J end by 5 bases, with 8 bases between. CDR1 LGHDT and CDR2 YNNKEL come from the germline V gene (reference sequence). The CDR3 runs to 13 residues. Here the CDR3 DNA reads TGTGCCAGCAGCCGACAGGAAAATGAAAAACTGTTTTTT. Protein sequence: CASSRQENEKLFF.

This clonotype was observed many times. The chain has TRBV20-1 and TRBJ2-7; TRBD2 matches at 8 bases. V was clipped by 3 bases and J by 6 bases; unmatched bases: 10. Germline CDR1 DFQATT, CDR2 SNEGSKA (reference sequence). The CDR3 consists of 14 residues. Written as DNA, the CDR3 is TGCAGTGCTAGGCGTGTAGCGGGACCTACCGAGCAGTACTTC. This encodes CSARRVAGPTEQYF.

This clonotype was seen ten or more times. The V gene is TRBV27, the J gene TRBJ1-5; a weak D match, TRBD1 (6 bases). CDR1 and CDR2 (germline): MNHEY, SMNVEV (reference sequence). Trimming removed 8 bases from V and 2 bases from J, with 16 bases in between. The CDR3 has 15 amino acids. The CDR3 sequence is CASWARGLGNQPQHF. CDR3 coding DNA: TGTGCCAGCTGGGCCAGGGGTTTGGGCAATCAGCCCCAGCATTTT.

The gene calls are TRBV20-1 and TRBJ1-1; D is uncertain. The germline V gene has CDR1 DFQATT and CDR2 SNEGSKA (reference sequence). The CDR3 totals 15 residues. V shed 3 bases and J shed 0 bases, with 14 bases lying between them. The CDR3: CSASPENGLNTEAFF. The CDR3 nucleotides read TGCAGTGCTAGTCCAGAAAACGGACTGAACACTGAAGCTTTCTTT.

This clonotype was observed a handful of times. V usage is TRBV15 and J usage is TRBJ2-5, with 8 bases that match TRBD1. Per germline, CDR1 LNHNV and CDR2 YYDKDF (reference sequence). The trim removed 5 bases at V and 5 bases at J, leaving 10 bases unmatched. This CDR3 region has 15 residues. The CDR3 loop is CATSGWTGMLETQYF. CDR3 in DNA: TGTGCCACCAGCGGATGGACAGGGATGTTGGAGACCCAGTACTTC.